This T cell receptor (beta chain) is from a study of blood T cell repertoires in COVID-19. The ends lost 6 bases at V and 4 bases at J; junction bases unmatched: 11. Germline V gives CDR1 LNHDA, CDR2 SQIVND (reference sequence). This CDR3 comprises 15 residues. Clones were read by immunoSEQ multiplex PCR, and TCRdb kept only the in-frame ones, dropping some. This table holds hundreds of thousands of clones, approximately 86% found once. This clonotype was sampled from a woman aged 45-65 years who had recovered from COVID-19. V is TRBV19 and J is TRBJ1-1; 7 nucleotides align to TRBD1. Material: PBMCs or T cells enriched from blood (not recorded which). The CDR3: CASRRQGLTVTEAFF. The CDR3 DNA follows: TGTGCCAGTAGGCGACAGGGCCTGACCGTCACTGAAGCTTTCTTT.